The 17 T cell receptor beta chains below come from one sample, sequenced in a study of blood T cell repertoires in COVID-19. Profiling relied on immunoSEQ multiplex PCR, and the TCRdb table lists in-frame clones only, not all of them. Of around 290,000 clones listed, approximately 93% are singletons. The sample taken for sequencing was peripheral blood. All receptors come from a woman in her twenties or thirties with COVID-19, enrolled during active disease.

The CDR3 protein is CASRGQGDEQFF. Here the CDR3 DNA reads TGTGCCAGCAGGGGACAGGGCGATGAGCAGTTCTTC. The V call is TRBV13, the J call TRBJ2-1; TRBD1 matches at 9 bases. Per germline, CDR1 PRHDT and CDR2 FYEKMQ (reference sequence). Trimming took 6 bases from V and 8 from J; bases not matched to a gene: 2. The CDR3 runs 12 residues.

The chain combines TRBV3-1 (or the pseudogene TRBV3-2) with TRBJ2-1, with a tentative D call TRBD2 (5 bases). The CDR3 is 17 amino acids. Trimming took off 4 bases at V and 1 base at J, with 17 bases between the two ends. The germline V gene has CDR1 LGHDT and CDR2 YNNKEL (reference sequence). CDR3 sequence: CASSPGEGGRSYNEQFF. CDR3 bases: TGTGCCAGCAGCCCCGGCGAGGGCGGCAGGTCCTACAATGAGCAGTTCTTC.

The chain has TRBV5-4 and TRBJ2-7, with 8 bases identical to TRBD2. Germline-derived CDR1 and CDR2 are SGHNT and YYREEE (reference sequence). The trim removed 2 bases at V and 4 bases at J, leaving 8 bases unmatched. This CDR3 has 15 residues. CDR3 DNA sequence: TGTGCCAGCAGCTTAGATACTAGCGGAGGGTACGAGCAGTACTTC. This translates into CASSLDTSGGYEQYF. Complete variable domain (other parts from reference TRBV5-4 and TRBJ2-7): ETGVTQSPTHLIKTRGQQVTLRCSSQSGHNTVSWYQQALGQGPQFIFQYYREEENGRGNFPPRFSGLQFPNYSSELNVNALELDDSALYLCASSLDTSGGYEQYFGPGTRLTVT.

V is TRBV28 and J is TRBJ1-5; no definite D call. Trimming removed 6 bases at V and 6 bases at J, with 12 bases between. CDR3 length equals 13 residues. The germline V gene encodes CDR1 MDHEN and CDR2 SYDVKM. The CDR3 region is CASSPGDLQPQHF. The CDR3 coding sequence is TGTGCCAGCAGCCCGGGAGATCTTCAGCCCCAGCATTTT.

The rearrangement joins TRBV7-8 to TRBJ2-7; tentative D call: TRBD1 (6 bases). The CDR3 is 13 residues long. The V and J ends lost 5 bases and 6 bases respectively, with 14 bases between them. CDR1 is SGHVS, CDR2 FQNEAQ, per germline. The CDR3 DNA reads TGTGCCAGCAGCACAGGGTTGGTCTCCGAGCAGTACTTC. Protein sequence: CASSTGLVSEQYF.

The genes are TRBV4-2 and TRBJ1-6; D remains unclear. The V and J ends lost 0 bases and 8 bases respectively, with 14 bases between them. CDR1 LGHNA and CDR2 YNFKEQ come from the germline V gene. The CDR3 is 16 amino acids. CDR3 residues: CASSQEWRAGDSPLHF. DNA of the CDR3: TGTGCCAGCAGCCAAGAATGGAGGGCCGGCGATTCACCCCTCCACTTT.

This chain uses TRBV29-1 with TRBJ1-2; 7 positions agree with TRBD1. The CDR3 is 11 amino acids. J was trimmed by 6 bases and V by 7 bases; bases with no gene match: 5. Per the germline V gene, CDR1 is SQVTM and CDR2 is ANQGSEA. The CDR3 bases are TGCAGCGCCGAACAGGGGAATGGCTACACCTTC. Residues: CSAEQGNGYTF.

This chain uses TRBV7-3 with TRBJ2-5; tentatively, D is TRBD2 (6 bases). The CDR3 runs to 14 residues. The germline V gene has CDR1 SGHTA and CDR2 FQGTGA. V was pared by 5 bases and J by 5 bases, with 15 bases between. The CDR3 reads CASSLSGGTETQYF. DNA for the CDR3: TGTGCCAGCAGCCTCTCCGGCGGGACGGAGACCCAGTACTTC.

CDR3 in amino acids: CASSSTGTGLNEQFF. CDR3 sequence (DNA): TGCGCCAGCAGCTCGACCGGGACAGGGCTCAATGAGCAGTTCTTC. The chain joins TRBV5-1 to TRBJ2-1, with TRBD1 matching 9 bases. CDR3 size: 15 residues. The V gene's germline CDR1 is SGHRS and CDR2 YFSETQ. V was pared by 3 bases and J by 6 bases, with 7 bases of the junction left unmatched.

The chain employs TRBV11-2 and TRBJ1-2; D ambiguous. CDR1 is SGHAT, CDR2 FQNNGV, per germline. The CDR3 runs 13 residues. V was trimmed by 4 bases and J by 1 base, leaving 7 bases between them. In DNA, the CDR3 is TGTGCCAGCAGCTCTCAGGTTAACTATGGCTACACCTTC. This encodes CASSSQVNYGYTF.

CDR3 residues: CAWSPRGLAGGNTQYF. The DNA of the CDR3 is TGTGCCTGGAGTCCCCGGGGACTAGCGGGGGGAAATACGCAGTATTTT. The V and J genes are TRBV30 and TRBJ2-3; 15 positions match TRBD2. Trimming cost V 2 bases and J 7 bases; bases outside gene matches: 7. CDR1 is GTSNPN and CDR2 is SVGIG in the germline V gene (reference sequence). The CDR3 sequence is 16 residues long. The full variable domain, its missing parts supplied by reference TRBV30 and TRBJ2-3, is SQTIHQWPATLVQPVGSPLSLECTVEGTSNPNLYWYRQAAGRGLQLLFYSVGIGQISSEVPQNLSASRPQDRQFILSSKKLLLSDSGFYLCAWSPRGLAGGNTQYFGPGTRLTVL.

The rearrangement uses TRBV5-8 and TRBJ1-2; 10 bases are a match to TRBD1. The junction had 15 bases not matched to a gene; V was cut back by 0 bases and J by 4 bases. CDR1 is SGHTS, CDR2 YDEGEE, per germline. The CDR3 is 19 amino acids. The CDR3 DNA sequence: TGTGCCAGCAGCTTGGGACAGGGGGCCTCAACCGCTCTTGGCTATGGCTACACCTTC. Translated, it gives CASSLGQGASTALGYGYTF.

V usage is TRBV15 and J usage is TRBJ2-7, with 14 positions matching TRBD2. CDR1 is LNHNV, CDR2 YYDKDF, per germline (reference sequence). Trimming cost V 0 bases and J 6 bases; bases outside gene matches: 19. This CDR3 has 21 residues. CDR3: CATSRDPLGTSGRLGRVEQYF. CDR3 DNA sequence: TGTGCCACCAGCAGAGATCCCCTGGGGACTAGCGGGAGATTGGGGAGGGTCGAGCAGTACTTC.

This clone was seen a handful of times. The V call is TRBV10-1, the J call TRBJ2-7; D unresolved. Germline lookup yields CDR1 WNHNN and CDR2 SYGVQD (reference sequence). Trimming stripped 4 bases from V and 3 bases from J, with 16 bases between. CDR3 length: 15 amino acids. The CDR3 DNA reads as TGCGCCAGCAGTGGCAGACGTTCGAGGAACTACGAGCAGTACTTC. Translation gives CASSGRRSRNYEQYF.

The J gene is TRBJ1-1, the V gene TRBV12-3 or TRBV12-4, with 9 bases lining up with TRBD1. This CDR3 contains 13 residues. Trimming at V came to 9 bases and at J to 4 bases, leaving 6 bases not matched to a gene. CDR3: CASGQGWVTEAFF. CDR3 sequence (DNA): TGTGCCAGTGGACAGGGGTGGGTCACTGAAGCTTTCTTT.

The gene calls are TRBV4-1 and TRBJ1-2; 8 positions agree with TRBD1. Germline CDR1 MGHRA, CDR2 YSYEKL. V shed 0 bases and J 1 base; nucleotides not matched to a gene: 10. The CDR3 is made up of 18 amino acids. CDR3 nucleotides: TGCGCCAGCAGCCAAGACGGTAGTTGGACAGGGCTTAACTATGGCTACACCTTC. Protein product: CASSQDGSWTGLNYGYTF.

The chain joins TRBV5-8 to TRBJ2-7; D gene ambiguous. Between the trimmed V and J ends, which lost 0 bases and 2 bases, there was a span of 6 bases. This CDR3 is built from 13 residues. The germline gives CDR1 SGHTS, CDR2 YDEGEE. The CDR3 protein is CASSLVSAYEQYF. Here the CDR3 DNA reads TGTGCCAGCAGCTTGGTGTCAGCCTACGAGCAGTACTTC.